This T cell receptor beta chain was sequenced during a study of T cell repertoires in cytomegalovirus infection. Remarks on this clonotype: Its target is unknown. A much larger clone differs by one base, so this may be a read error.

Study-level results: CMV-specific HLA-C-restricted TCR beta clonotypes dominated the ex vivo response. Totalled public TCR beta family frequency picked out people who carried CMV plus the relevant HLA.

From the reads, TCRdb called clonotypes with MiXCR, one entry per CDR3 protein. The sample has some 600,000 distinct CDR3 sequences, 20% to 30% seen once; the top ten hold 7.5% to 9%. The sequencing sample was made of CD8+ T cells from PBMCs. The TCR comes from a human donor in good health (CMV status not recorded). Some clones in this sample may be carry-over from other donors' samples.

In nucleotides, the CDR3 is TGTGCCAGCAGCCAGGACAGGATCTTTAGCTCCTACAATGAGCAGTTCTTC. Its protein product is CASSQDRIFSSYNEQFF. The rearrangement links TRBV5-6 to TRBJ2-1, with 7 positions matching TRBD1. The CDR3 totals 17 residues. V shed 4 bases, J shed 0 bases, and the junction held 10 bases outside the gene matches. Looked up from germline, CDR1 is SGHDT and CDR2 is YYEEEE.